Following are 13 T cell receptor beta chains from one sample sequenced in a study of Ad26.COV2.S vaccination and SARS-CoV-2 variants. Treatment in this sample: over 15 received Ad26.COV2.S at low or high dose, single or two shots; about 5 received placebo; per-sample allocation not given. Vaccine and placebo recipients were sampled on day 63 after the first injection. Generated by immunoSEQ multiplex PCR, the TCRdb table keeps only in-frame clones and is missing some. Here the sample spans 430,000 or so clones, about 93% being singletons. Here the sequenced sample was peripheral blood, taken in a trial of Ad26.COV2.S vaccine versus placebo. The source is a person between 18 and 60 years old who received the Ad26.COV2.S COVID-19 vaccine or a placebo.

The V gene is TRBV5-6, the J gene TRBJ1-6; no firm D call. Trimming cost V 0 bases and J 0 bases, with 10 bases left between them. The germline V gene encodes CDR1 SGHDT and CDR2 YYEEEE. CDR3 length equals 17 residues. The CDR3, as DNA: TGTGCCAGCAGCTTGGATGGCGTCAGCTCCTATAATTCACCCCTCCACTTT. Its protein is CASSLDGVSSYNSPLHF.

The gene calls are TRBV29-1 and TRBJ2-7; 8 bases match TRBD2. CDR3 length equals 13 residues. Germline CDR1 SQVTM, CDR2 ANQGSEA. V shed 3 bases and J 3 bases; nucleotides not matched to a gene: 4. The CDR3 sequence is CSVETAGGYEQYF. CDR3 bases: TGCAGCGTTGAGACGGCGGGAGGCTACGAGCAGTACTTC.

The J gene is TRBJ2-1, the V gene TRBV2; a possible D gene is TRBD2 (5 bases). This CDR3 spans 16 amino acids. V lost 3 bases, J lost 3 bases, and 15 bases lay in between. Looked up from germline, CDR1 is SNHLY and CDR2 is FYNNEI. In nucleotides, the CDR3 is TGTGCCAGCAGTGAGGCCCTAACTAGATTCTACAATGAGCAGTTCTTC. It translates to CASSEALTRFYNEQFF. The full variable domain, with the rest looked up from reference TRBV2 and TRBJ2-1, is EPEVTQTPSHQVTQMGQEVILRCVPISNHLYFYWYRQILGQKVEFLVSFYNNEISEKSEIFDDQFSVERPDGSNFTLKIRSTKLEDSAMYFCASSEALTRFYNEQFFGPGTRLTVL.

V and J are TRBV6-5 and TRBJ2-1, with D maybe TRBD2 (6 bases). The CDR3 contains 13 residues. V was trimmed by 6 bases and J by 6 bases, leaving 12 bases between them. Germline CDR1 is MNHEY and CDR2 is SVGAGI. The DNA for the CDR3 is TGTGCCAGCAGGAGGTGGAGGGCCAATGAGCAGTTCTTC. Residues: CASRRWRANEQFF.

In this sample, this clone turned up once. The chain links TRBV19 to TRBJ2-1; perhaps TRBD1 as D (6 bases). The V end was cut by 2 bases, the J end by 0 bases, with 14 bases between. CDR3 length: 17 amino acids. Germline values: CDR1 LNHDA, CDR2 SQIVND (reference sequence). The CDR3 reads CASSINLGGSSYNEQFF. The CDR3 DNA is TGTGCCAGTAGTATAAACTTAGGGGGTAGCTCCTACAATGAGCAGTTCTTC.

This chain links TRBV19 with TRBJ2-2; a weak D match, TRBD1 (6 bases). CDR3 size: 14 residues. V lost 4 bases, J lost 7 bases, and 13 bases lay in between. Germline-derived CDR1 and CDR2 are LNHDA and SQIVND (reference sequence). The CDR3 DNA reads as TGTGCCAGTAGTACACCAGGGGTGGGCGGGGAGCTGTTTTTT. Amino acid sequence: CASSTPGVGGELFF.

This clone was detected once. Here the CDR3 reads CASSGGGYSSTDTQYF. The DNA of the CDR3 is TGTGCCAGCAGTGGAGGAGGGTATTCTAGCACAGATACGCAGTATTTT. The rearrangement joins TRBV6-1 to TRBJ2-3, with a tentative D call TRBD2 (6 bases). The germline gives CDR1 MNHNS, CDR2 SASEGT. Trimming took 4 bases from V and 0 from J, leaving 14 bases between them. There are 16 residues in the CDR3.

CDR3 sequence: CATSDQDRDRGNTEAFF. The CDR3 region has the DNA TGTGCCACCAGTGACCAAGACCGGGACAGGGGGAACACTGAAGCTTTCTTT. The chain has TRBV24-1 and TRBJ1-1, with 10 nucleotides matching TRBD1. V dropped 4 bases and J dropped 1; count of bases not matched to a gene: 8. Germline assignment: CDR1 KGHDR and CDR2 SFDVKD. The CDR3 runs 17 residues.

A single count supports this clone. V is TRBV19 and J is TRBJ2-3; no definite D call. The CDR3 contains 14 residues. Germline V CDR1 and CDR2: LNHDA, SQIVND (reference sequence). Trimming cost V 1 base and J 1 base, with 6 bases left between them. The CDR3 DNA follows: TGTGCCAGTAGTATAGGAACCGGCACAGATACGCAGTATTTT. It specifies CASSIGTGTDTQYF.

The J gene is TRBJ2-3, the V gene TRBV12-3 or TRBV12-4; D is uncertain. Trimming took 2 bases from V and 2 from J, leaving 5 bases between them. The CDR3 loop spans 13 amino acids. CDR3: CASSLISTDTQYF. Here the CDR3 DNA reads TGTGCCAGCAGTTTAATCTCCACAGATACGCAGTATTTT.

This rearrangement joins TRBV6-6 to TRBJ1-5, with D uncertain. The CDR3 sequence is 14 residues long. Trimming took off 2 bases at V and 0 bases at J, with 5 bases between the two ends. Germline V gives CDR1 MNHNY, CDR2 SVGAGI (reference sequence). In nucleotides, the CDR3 is TGTGCCAGCAGTTACATACTTAGCAATCAGCCCCAGCATTTT. Translated: CASSYILSNQPQHF.

The DNA for the CDR3 is TGTGCCAGCAGCTTAGGCAGGCTGAACACTGAAGCTTTCTTT. Its translation is CASSLGRLNTEAFF. The gene calls are TRBV13 and TRBJ1-1; D is ambiguous. This CDR3 has 14 residues. The germline gives CDR1 PRHDT, CDR2 FYEKMQ (reference sequence). Trimming removed 0 bases at V and 0 bases at J, with 5 bases between.

The chain couples TRBV7-2 to TRBJ2-1; 9 bases align to TRBD2. Per the germline V gene, CDR1 is SGHTA and CDR2 is FQGNSA. V dropped 2 bases and J dropped 5; count of bases not matched to a gene: 10. There are 17 residues in the CDR3. CDR3 bases: TGTGCCAGCAGCTTACCGAGGGGGGGACTAGCTGACAATGAGCAGTTCTTC. Its protein is CASSLPRGGLADNEQFF.